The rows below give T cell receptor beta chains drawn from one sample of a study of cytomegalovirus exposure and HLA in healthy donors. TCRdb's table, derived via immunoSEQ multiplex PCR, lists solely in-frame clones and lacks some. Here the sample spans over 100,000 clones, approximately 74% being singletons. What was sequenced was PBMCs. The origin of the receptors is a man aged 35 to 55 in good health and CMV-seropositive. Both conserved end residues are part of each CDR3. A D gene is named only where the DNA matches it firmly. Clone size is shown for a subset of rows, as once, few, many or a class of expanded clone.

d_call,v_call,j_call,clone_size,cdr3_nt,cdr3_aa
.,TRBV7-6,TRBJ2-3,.,TGTGCCAGCAGCTTAGACGGGGGAACAGATACGCAGTATTTT,CASSLDGGTDTQYF
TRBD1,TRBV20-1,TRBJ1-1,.,TGCAGTGCTAGGAGACAGGGGTTTGCTTTCTTT,CSARRQGFAFF
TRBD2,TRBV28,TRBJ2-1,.,TGTGCCAGCACCAGCGGGAACTACAATGAGCAGTTCTTC,CASTSGNYNEQFF
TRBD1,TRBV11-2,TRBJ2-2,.,TGTGCCAGCAGTTTCCGCAGGGGGCAAAGGACCGGGGAGCTGTTTTTT,CASSFRRGQRTGELFF
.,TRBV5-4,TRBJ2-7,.,TGTGCCAGCAGCTTGCCCGGGGTCGACGAGCAGTACTTC,CASSLPGVDEQYF
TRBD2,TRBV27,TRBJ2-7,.,TGTGCCAGCAGTGTGACTAGCGTCCCGATCTACGAGCAGTACTTC,CASSVTSVPIYEQYF
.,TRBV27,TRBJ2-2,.,TGTGCCAGCAGTTTATGGGCCCCGAACACCGGGGAGCTGTTTTTT,CASSLWAPNTGELFF
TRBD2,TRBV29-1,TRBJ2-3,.,TGCAGCGGTGGGGGGGCAGATACGCAGTATTTT,CSGGGADTQYF
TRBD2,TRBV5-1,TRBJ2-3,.,TGCGCCAGCAGCTTGGGCGGGGGAGTCGATACGCAGTATTTT,CASSLGGGVDTQYF
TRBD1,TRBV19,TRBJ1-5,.,TGTGCCAGTAGTTCGGGGACAGGGGCTGCTCAGCCCCAGCATTTT,CASSSGTGAAQPQHF
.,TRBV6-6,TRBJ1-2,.,TGTGCCAGCAGGACAACCAACTATGGCTACACCTTC,CASRTTNYGYTF
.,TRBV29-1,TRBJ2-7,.,TGCAGCGTTCTGGGGGCGCCCGCCTACGAGCAGTACTTC,CSVLGAPAYEQYF
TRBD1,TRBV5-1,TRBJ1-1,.,TGCGCCAGCAGCTTGGACAATACAGGGGTGACTGAAGCTTTCTTT,CASSLDNTGVTEAFF
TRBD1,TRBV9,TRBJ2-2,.,TGTGCCAGCAGCGTAGCCCCTTTGACAGGGGAAGGCGGGGAGCTGTTTTTT,CASSVAPLTGEGGELFF
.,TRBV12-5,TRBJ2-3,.,TGTGCTAGTGCCCCGGGTGCAGATACGCAGTATTTT,CASAPGADTQYF
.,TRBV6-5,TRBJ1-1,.,TGTGCCAGCAGTCTACAGGGTTACACTGAAGCTTTCTTT,CASSLQGYTEAFF
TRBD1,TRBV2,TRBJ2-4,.,TGTGCCAGCAGTGAAAACAGGGGGAGAGCCAAAAACATTCAGTACTTC,CASSENRGRAKNIQYF
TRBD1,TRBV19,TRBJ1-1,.,TGTGCCAGTAGTTCCCACAGGGGTGACACTGAAGCTTTCTTT,CASSSHRGDTEAFF
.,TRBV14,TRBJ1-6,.,TGTGCCAGCAGCCAAGGGACAGCACGCTCACCCCTCCACTTT,CASSQGTARSPLHF
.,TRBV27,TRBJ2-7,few,TGTGCCAGCAGTCCCGGGGGAGGGGGTACCTACGAGCAGTACTTC,CASSPGGGGTYEQYF
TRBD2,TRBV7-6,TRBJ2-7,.,TGTGCCAGCAGCTCAAAGCCCCAACTAGCGGGAGGGAGCTCCTACGAGCAGTACTTC,CASSSKPQLAGGSSYEQYF
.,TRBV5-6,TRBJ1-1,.,TGTGCCAGCAGCCCTGCCGGTAGTCCAATGAACACTGAAGCTTTCTTT,CASSPAGSPMNTEAFF
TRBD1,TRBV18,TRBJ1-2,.,TGTGCCAGCTCCACAGGGGGCGCGTCCTATGGCTACACCTTC,CASSTGGASYGYTF
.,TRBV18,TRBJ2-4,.,TGTGCCAGCTCGCCCGGGAACGACAAAAACATTCAGTACTTC,CASSPGNDKNIQYF
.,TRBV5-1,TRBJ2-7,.,TGCGCCAGCAGCTTGGGGGACAACTACGAGCAGTACTTC,CASSLGDNYEQYF
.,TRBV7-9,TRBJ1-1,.,TGTGCCAGCAGCTTTTCACAGGGCACTGAAGCTTTCTTT,CASSFSQGTEAFF
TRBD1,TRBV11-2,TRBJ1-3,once,TGTGCCAGCAGCTTAGGCCCGGGACAGGTTCTCTCTGGAAACACCATATATTTT,CASSLGPGQVLSGNTIYF
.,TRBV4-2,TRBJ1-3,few,TGTGCCAGCAGCCAACCCCACCAGGGGACGGGAAGCTCTGGAAACACCATATATTTT,CASSQPHQGTGSSGNTIYF
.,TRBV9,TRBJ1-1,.,TGTGCCAGCAGCGTCAGCGGGGGGCAATACACTGAAGCTTTCTTT,CASSVSGGQYTEAFF
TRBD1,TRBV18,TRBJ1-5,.,TGTGCCAGCTCACCGCAACAGGGGAAGGAAAAGCCCCAGCATTTT,CASSPQQGKEKPQHF
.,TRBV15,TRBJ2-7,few,TGTGCCACCAGCAGAGGCCCGGGAGCAAGCAAATACGAGCAGTACTTC,CATSRGPGASKYEQYF
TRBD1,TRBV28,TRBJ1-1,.,TGTGCCAGCAGTTCCCCACCGACAGGGCGAGGAGGAACTGAAGCTTTCTTT,CASSSPPTGRGGTEAFF
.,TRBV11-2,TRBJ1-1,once,TGTGCCAGCCGTAGCTTTGGCGGGGGCGGAGGGACTGAAGCTTTCTTT,CASRSFGGGGGTEAFF
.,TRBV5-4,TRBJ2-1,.,TGTGCCAGCAGGGAACCGGACATCCCTGAGCAGTTCTTC,CASREPDIPEQFF
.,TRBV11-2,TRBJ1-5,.,TGTGCCAGCAGCTTAGATAGTAGCATTACTCTGCCCCAGCATTTT,CASSLDSSITLPQHF
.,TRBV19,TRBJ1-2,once,TGTGCCAGTAGTCCAGTTGACATCTCGATTACCTATGGCTACACCTTC,CASSPVDISITYGYTF
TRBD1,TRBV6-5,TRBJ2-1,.,TGTGCCAGCACCCCGGGACAGGGTGTCAATGAGCAGTTCTTC,CASTPGQGVNEQFF
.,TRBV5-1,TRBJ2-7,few,TGCGCCAGCAGCCCGCTTAGTTCCTACGAGCAGTACTTC,CASSPLSSYEQYF
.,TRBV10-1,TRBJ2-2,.,TGCGCCAGTTCCCAACCGGGACTCAGGAACACCGGGGAGCTGTTTTTT,CASSQPGLRNTGELFF
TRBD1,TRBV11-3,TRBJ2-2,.,TGTGCCAGCAGCTTACATATGGGACAGGGCGGAACCGGGGAGCTGTTTTTT,CASSLHMGQGGTGELFF
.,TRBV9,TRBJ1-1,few,TGTGCCAGCAGCGTAGGGGGGGGCGGGGAAGCTTTCTTT,CASSVGGGGEAFF
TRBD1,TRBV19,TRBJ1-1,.,TGTGCCAGTAGTATAGATAGGGACAGGGCGGGCACTGAAGCTTTCTTT,CASSIDRDRAGTEAFF
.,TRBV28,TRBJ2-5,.,TGTGCCAGCAGTGAGAACAGGGGGGGTGAGACCCAGTACTTC,CASSENRGGETQYF
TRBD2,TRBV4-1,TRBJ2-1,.,TGCGCCAGCAGCCAAAAAAGGGACTGGGGGACTAGCGGGAGATACAATGAGCAGTTCTTC,CASSQKRDWGTSGRYNEQFF
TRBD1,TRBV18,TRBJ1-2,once,TGTGCCAGCTCACCGCTCGAGACAGGGGGCCGGGGCTACACCTTC,CASSPLETGGRGYTF
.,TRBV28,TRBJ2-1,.,TGTGCCAGCAGTGCCCGAAACAGGGAAAAGTTCTTC,CASSARNREKFF
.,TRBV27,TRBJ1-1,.,TGTGCCAACACAGGGAGATCCACTGAAGCTTTCTTT,CANTGRSTEAFF
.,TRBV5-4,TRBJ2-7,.,TGTGCCAGCAGCTTGGCGGGCAGGGTTACCTACGAGCAGTACTTC,CASSLAGRVTYEQYF
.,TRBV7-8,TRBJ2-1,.,TGTGCCAGCAGCTTCGACACGTCCTCTTCCTACTACAATGAGCAGTTCTTC,CASSFDTSSSYYNEQFF
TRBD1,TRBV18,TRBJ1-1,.,TGTGCCAGCTCACTTGGGACAGAGAACACTGAAGCTTTCTTT,CASSLGTENTEAFF
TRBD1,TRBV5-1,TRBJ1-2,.,TGCGCCAGCAGCTCGACAGGGAACTATGGCTACACCTTC,CASSSTGNYGYTF
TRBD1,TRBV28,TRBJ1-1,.,TGTGCCAGCAGTTTAGACAGGGAGTTATTAAAAGCTTTCTTT,CASSLDRELLKAFF